The sequence of this T cell receptor beta chain was determined in a study of response to subunit inactivated influenza vaccine. TCRdb analysed the RT-PCR reads with MiXCR anew, one entry per CDR3 protein. Of hundreds of thousands of distinct CDR3 sequences listed, about 18% are singletons. The table lists this clonotype with many counts. The antigen remains undetermined. The germline V gene has CDR1 MNHEY and CDR2 SVGAGI. This CDR3 comprises 13 residues. Trimming took off 2 bases at V and 6 bases at J, with 7 bases between the two ends. Study-wide points: Authors suggested that a seasonal influenza vaccination recruits few new T cells each time.

The specimen comprised PBMCs from blood, sampled 4 to 6 days after vaccination. The J gene is TRBJ2-2, the V gene TRBV6-5, with D uncertain. The receptor's source is a man over 45 who received an inactivated influenza vaccine. Written as DNA, the CDR3 is TGTGCCAGCAGTTACCTTCAGCCCGGGGAGCTGTTTTTT. Amino acid sequence: CASSYLQPGELFF.